Presented here are 30 T cell receptor beta chains from one specimen sequenced in a study of blood T cell repertoires in COVID-19 (dated by TCRdb to about 2020). Library preparation used the immunoSEQ multiplex PCR assay. TCRdb's version of the immuneACCESS table is confined to in-frame rearrangements and falls short of the full clone set. An unresolved V gene accounts for under half of the shortfall where checked; the remainder is of unknown origin. This sample has about 89,000 clones in its table, and approximately 86% of those were observed once. The ten biggest clones cover more than 1% of the sample. Sequencing used peripheral blood. These receptors were collected from a man at least 80 years old with active or convalescent COVID-19.

In its sample, this clone was seen once. The V call is TRBV4-1, the J call TRBJ2-2, with a tentative D call TRBD2 (6 bases). The germline V gene has CDR1 MGHRA and CDR2 YSYEKL. The V gene lost 0 bases and the J gene lost 13 bases, with 15 bases spanning the gap. The CDR3 runs to 14 residues. CDR3 bases: TGCGCCAGCAGCCAAGAATTCAGTGGGGGGTGGCTGTTTTTT. The encoded protein is CASSQEFSGGWLFF.

The rearrangement joins TRBV27 to TRBJ1-5; 10 bases fit TRBD1. Germline V gene lookup returns CDR1 MNHEY and CDR2 SMNVEV (reference sequence). This CDR3 contains 15 residues. J was trimmed by 3 bases and V by 6 bases; bases with no gene match: 5. The CDR3 loop is CASRAGQGDNQPQHF. Written as DNA, the CDR3 is TGTGCCAGCAGAGCTGGACAGGGGGACAATCAGCCCCAGCATTTT.

The chain combines TRBV4-3 with TRBJ2-3; D is possibly TRBD2 (5 bases). The CDR3 is 15 amino acids. The germline gives CDR1 LGHNA, CDR2 YSLEER. V was trimmed by 0 bases and J by 4 bases, leaving 11 bases between them. The CDR3 sequence: CASSQDGGRSDTQYF. CDR3 in DNA: TGCGCCAGCAGCCAAGACGGCGGGCGATCAGATACGCAGTATTTT.

The chain joins TRBV19 to TRBJ1-1, with D perhaps TRBD1 (5 bases). This CDR3 contains 12 residues. The V gene's germline CDR1 is LNHDA and CDR2 SQIVND (reference sequence). The V end was cut by 7 bases, the J end by 4 bases, with 10 bases between. The CDR3 spells CASMAGGTEAFF. The CDR3 DNA follows: TGTGCCAGTATGGCCGGGGGCACTGAAGCTTTCTTT.

The chain has TRBV18 and TRBJ1-1; 8 bases align to TRBD1. Trimming cost V 4 bases and J 5 bases; bases outside gene matches: 9. Germline values: CDR1 KGHSH, CDR2 LQKENI. This CDR3 is built from 15 residues. Here the CDR3 DNA reads TGTGCCAGCTCACTCGGACAGGGAATAGGGACTGAAGCTTTCTTT. It specifies CASSLGQGIGTEAFF.

V gene TRBV13 combines with J gene TRBJ1-3; 8 bases are shared with TRBD1. CDR1 and CDR2 from the germline V gene are PRHDT and FYEKMQ (reference sequence). Trimming took 0 bases from V and 0 from J; bases not matched to a gene: 10. The CDR3 runs 19 residues. CDR3 residues: CASSLGKSPGGVSGNTIYF. CDR3 coding DNA: TGTGCCAGCAGCTTAGGGAAGAGCCCAGGGGGCGTCTCTGGAAACACCATATATTTT.

This chain connects TRBV29-1 to TRBJ1-4, with a weak D call TRBD1 (6 bases). V was pared by 6 bases and J by 3 bases, with 11 bases between. This CDR3 has 13 residues. From germline, CDR1 is SQVTM and CDR2 ANQGSEA. CDR3 residues: CSVIGGANEKLFF. The CDR3 region has the DNA TGCAGCGTCATAGGGGGGGCTAATGAAAAACTGTTTTTT.

This clone has only a few counts. The genes are TRBV4-1 and TRBJ2-2, with 8 bases identical to TRBD2. This CDR3 is built from 17 residues. With V trimmed by 3 bases and J by 6 bases, 12 bases remained unmatched. The germline CDR1 and CDR2 sequences are MGHRA and YSYEKL. CDR3 sequence reads: CASSQGGLVGMSGELFF. The CDR3 region has the DNA TGCGCCAGCAGCCAGGGGGGACTAGTCGGTATGTCCGGGGAGCTGTTTTTT.

This clone was seen just once. The chain combines TRBV27 with TRBJ2-7; D is possibly TRBD2 (5 bases). Germline lookup yields CDR1 MNHEY and CDR2 SMNVEV (reference sequence). The CDR3 consists of 14 residues. V was pared by 7 bases and J by 3 bases, with 16 bases between. The CDR3: CASTRSGGVYEQYF. The CDR3 nucleotides read TGTGCCAGCACCCGCAGCGGCGGCGTCTACGAGCAGTACTTC.

The chain carries TRBV7-2 and TRBJ1-1; D not resolved. From germline, CDR1 is SGHTA and CDR2 FQGNSA. The CDR3 has 12 residues. V lost 6 bases and J lost 5, with 10 bases in between. CDR3 region: CASSSGFTEAFF. The CDR3 DNA is TGTGCCAGCAGTTCGGGATTTACTGAAGCTTTCTTT.

At least ten counts were recorded for this clone. This rearrangement joins TRBV3-1 (or the pseudogene TRBV3-2) to TRBJ1-3; a possible D gene is TRBD1 (6 bases). Germline CDR1 is LGHDT and CDR2 is YNNKEL (reference sequence). The CDR3 has 15 residues. V dropped 3 bases and J dropped 0 bases, with 9 bases sitting between them. The CDR3 sequence is CASSQGAFSGNTIYF. CDR3 nucleotides: TGTGCCAGCAGCCAGGGGGCGTTCTCTGGAAACACCATATATTTT.

This clone was seen just once. V is TRBV2 and J is TRBJ2-1, with 7 bases matching TRBD1. V was pared by 6 bases and J by 0 bases, with 8 bases of the junction left unmatched. CDR1 and CDR2 (germline): SNHLY, FYNNEI. This CDR3 spans 16 amino acids. In DNA form, the CDR3 reads TGTGCCAGCAGAGCTACAGGGGACAGCTCCTACAATGAGCAGTTCTTC. This gives the protein CASRATGDSSYNEQFF.

The V gene is TRBV3-1 (or the pseudogene TRBV3-2), the J gene TRBJ2-7, with a possible D match to TRBD2 (5 bases). V lost 4 bases and J lost 6, with 10 bases in between. From germline, CDR1 is LGHDT and CDR2 YNNKEL (reference sequence). This CDR3 has 12 amino acids. The CDR3 sequence is CASSLSAGEQYF. The CDR3 nucleotides are TGTGCCAGCAGCCTAAGTGCGGGCGAGCAGTACTTC.

The chain couples TRBV5-4 to TRBJ2-7; TRBD2 aligns across 7 bases. Germline V gives CDR1 SGHNT, CDR2 YYREEE (reference sequence). V shed 5 bases and J 4 bases; nucleotides not matched to a gene: 9. This CDR3 is 14 amino acids long. The CDR3 nucleotides are TGTGCCAGCAGTCGGGAGGTAGGGCCTTACGAGCAGTACTTC. It is translated as CASSREVGPYEQYF.

Worth noting for this clone: Since no conserved phenylalanine or tryptophan closes the CDR3, a read error is the likely cause. It is unclear where the CDR3 begins or ends on the DNA, so no DNA is shown, and the CDR3 is as TCRdb lists it. V is TRBV5-4 and J is TRBJ1-3; no check of the table's D call, TRBD1, against the DNA was made. CDR1 is SGHNT, CDR2 YYREEE, per germline (reference sequence). Inclusive of both ends, the CDR3 amounts to 12 amino acids. This CDR3 reads CASSLGTGRVVV.

The table lists this clone with a few counts. The chain uses TRBV18 and TRBJ2-7; D is possibly TRBD1 (6 bases). The germline V gene encodes CDR1 KGHSH and CDR2 LQKENI. This CDR3 comprises 14 residues. V was cut by 6 bases and J by 1 base, with 13 bases left in between. CDR3 residues: CASSPDRSSYEQYF. The CDR3 coding sequence is TGTGCCAGCTCCCCTGACAGGTCATCCTACGAGCAGTACTTC.

The chain is built from TRBV28 and TRBJ2-7; 12 positions match TRBD2. V lost 7 bases to trimming and J lost 4 bases; unmatched junction nucleotides: 5. The CDR3 consists of 14 residues. Germline CDR1 reads MDHEN; CDR2 reads SYDVKM. The CDR3 loop reads CASKGGLAGYEQYF. The CDR3 DNA sequence: TGTGCCAGCAAAGGGGGACTAGCGGGTTACGAGCAGTACTTC.

The V and J genes are TRBV18 and TRBJ1-5; 10 nucleotides align to TRBD1. Germline assignment: CDR1 KGHSH and CDR2 LQKENI. CDR3 length: 16 amino acids. V lost 5 bases and J lost 7; bases outside the gene matches: 11. CDR3 residues: CASSYSGTGVGQPQHF. DNA of the CDR3: TGTGCCAGCTCATATTCCGGGACAGGGGTTGGCCAGCCCCAGCATTTT.

The chain links TRBV5-4 to TRBJ1-1; the match to TRBD1 covers 7 bases. The germline V gene encodes CDR1 SGHNT and CDR2 YYREEE (reference sequence). CDR3 length: 15 amino acids. V gave up 4 bases and J gave up 1 base; unmatched junction bases: 7. CDR3 coding DNA: TGTGCCAGCAGCCTATTACAGGGGTCGAACACTGAAGCTTTCTTT. Translated: CASSLLQGSNTEAFF.

The chain couples TRBV4-3 to TRBJ1-4; no clear D gene. Deletions cut 5 bases from V and 6 bases from J, with 13 bases between. CDR3 length: 14 residues. Germline V gene sequence: CDR1 LGHNA, CDR2 YSLEER. The CDR3 spells CASSVGGGDEKLFF. DNA of the CDR3: TGCGCCAGCAGCGTCGGAGGTGGGGATGAAAAACTGTTTTTT.

The chain is built from TRBV7-2 and TRBJ1-1; a weak D match, TRBD1 (6 bases). CDR1 SGHTA and CDR2 FQGNSA come from the germline V gene. The CDR3 extends over 14 amino acids. V lost 5 bases and J lost 7, with 17 bases in between. This CDR3 is CASSPDRFVGEAFF. DNA of the CDR3: TGTGCCAGCAGCCCAGACAGGTTCGTGGGTGAAGCTTTCTTT.

The chain links TRBV3-1 (or the pseudogene TRBV3-2) to TRBJ1-2, with D possibly TRBD1 on 5 matching bases. CDR1 is LGHDT and CDR2 is YNNKEL in the germline V gene (reference sequence). Trimming removed 0 bases from V and 4 bases from J, with 12 bases in between. The CDR3 consists of 15 residues. CDR3 protein: CASSQDIGGVYGYTF. CDR3 nucleotides: TGTGCCAGCAGCCAAGACATCGGGGGGGTCTATGGCTACACCTTC.

V and J are TRBV28 and TRBJ1-3, with D uncertain. This CDR3 is built from 12 residues. Germline-derived CDR1 and CDR2 are MDHEN and SYDVKM. V lost 5 bases, J lost 4 bases, and 6 bases lay in between. CDR3 region: CASSLRGNTIYF. The CDR3, as DNA: TGTGCCAGCAGTCTCAGGGGAAACACCATATATTTT.

The rearrangement joins TRBV18 to TRBJ1-2; tentatively, D is TRBD1 (6 bases). Looked up from germline, CDR1 is KGHSH and CDR2 is LQKENI. The CDR3 totals 16 residues. The V end was cut by 2 bases, the J end by 5 bases, with 18 bases between. CDR3 residues: CASSPVQDSSGYGYTF. As DNA, the CDR3 is TGTGCCAGCTCACCAGTTCAGGACAGCTCTGGGTATGGCTACACCTTC.

V usage is TRBV5-4 and J usage is TRBJ2-1, with 8 bases that match TRBD2. CDR3 length: 19 amino acids. The germline gives CDR1 SGHNT, CDR2 YYREEE (reference sequence). V lost 4 bases to trimming and J lost 1 base; unmatched junction nucleotides: 16. The CDR3, as DNA: TGTGCCAGCAGCCTCTCGTCCGGGAGGGAATCGGTATCCTACAATGAGCAGTTCTTC. Encoded protein: CASSLSSGRESVSYNEQFF.

The gene calls are TRBV19 and TRBJ1-5, with a weak D call TRBD1 (5 bases). The germline V gene encodes CDR1 LNHDA and CDR2 SQIVND (reference sequence). With 0 bases removed from V and 2 bases from J, the gap between germline ends came to 5 bases. There are 14 residues in the CDR3. The CDR3 coding sequence is TGTGCCAGTAGTATAGAAGGGGGCAATCAGCCCCAGCATTTT. This sequence encodes CASSIEGGNQPQHF.

In its sample, this clone was seen a few times. In the same sample, other DNA sequences code for this CDR3. This rearrangement joins TRBV11-2 to TRBJ1-5, with D unclear. The CDR3 sequence is 13 residues long. V was pared by 0 bases and J by 4 bases, with 4 bases between. The V gene's germline CDR1 is SGHAT and CDR2 FQNNGV. The CDR3 bases are TGTGCCAGCAGCTTAGACCTAAATCAGCCCCAGCATTTT. Its translation is CASSLDLNQPQHF.

This clone has just a few counts. The chain is built from TRBV30 and TRBJ1-2; 11 bases are a match to TRBD1. The CDR3 length is 15 residues. Germline assignment: CDR1 GTSNPN and CDR2 SVGIG (reference sequence). V shed 3 bases and J 3 bases; nucleotides not matched to a gene: 6. The CDR3 reads CAWSKGQGGDYGYTF. CDR3 DNA sequence: TGTGCCTGGAGCAAGGGACAGGGGGGAGACTATGGCTACACCTTC. Together with reference TRBV30 and TRBJ1-2, the CDR3 gives the full variable domain: SQTIHQWPATLVQPVGSPLSLECTVEGTSNPNLYWYRQAAGRGLQLLFYSVGIGQISSEVPQNLSASRPQDRQFILSSKKLLLSDSGFYLCAWSKGQGGDYGYTFGSGTRLTVV.

The chain has TRBV15 and TRBJ1-6; D gene unclear. This CDR3 contains 13 residues. CDR1 and CDR2 (germline): LNHNV, YYDKDF (reference sequence). V dropped 1 base and J dropped 7 bases, with 5 bases sitting between them. The CDR3 bases are TGTGCCACCAGCAGAGGGAGGAATTCACCCCTCCACTTT. Its translation: CATSRGRNSPLHF.

The rearrangement links TRBV7-6 to TRBJ2-1; a possible D gene is TRBD2 (6 bases). With 4 bases removed from V and 7 bases from J, the gap between germline ends came to 26 bases. There are 18 residues in the CDR3. Germline V lookup: CDR1 SGHVS, CDR2 FNYEAQ. The CDR3 DNA follows: TGTGCCAGCAGCTCGCGAGGTGGGAGGAGAGAGTCTGAGAATGAGCAGTTCTTC. Its translation: CASSSRGGRRESENEQFF.